The next 20 T cell receptor beta chains were all read from a single sample in a study of PD-L1 blockade in urothelial cancer. Here immunoSEQ multiplex PCR was the method, and the copy in TCRdb shows in-frame clones only, minus some. The sample shows some 75,000 clones, around 93% of them seen only once. Time point noted: peripheral blood 6 weeks after treatment start. The sequences come from PBMCs, collected around atezolizumab (anti-PD-L1) treatment. All receptors come from a woman over 75 with urothelial cancer.

The chain employs TRBV5-4 and TRBJ2-1, with D possibly being TRBD2 (6 bases). Germline loops: CDR1 SGHNT, CDR2 YYREEE (reference sequence). V lost 4 bases, J lost 2 bases, and 13 bases lay in between. This CDR3 comprises 15 residues. The CDR3 here is CASSPGRQAYNEQFF. The CDR3 DNA reads as TGTGCCAGCAGCCCCGGGAGACAAGCCTACAATGAGCAGTTCTTC.

The chain employs TRBV7-9 and TRBJ1-1; D gene uncertain. The ends were cut back, 2 bases at V and 4 bases at J, with 8 bases in the middle. Germline loops: CDR1 SEHNR, CDR2 FQNEAQ (reference sequence). The CDR3 loop spans 13 amino acids. The CDR3 nucleotides are TGTGCCAGCAGCTTACTATCGGGCACTGAAGCTTTCTTT. Encoded protein: CASSLLSGTEAFF.

The gene calls are TRBV10-3 and TRBJ2-5; 15 bases agree with TRBD2. Trimming at V came to 3 bases and at J to 7 bases, leaving 9 bases not matched to a gene. The CDR3 has 17 amino acids. In germline, CDR1 is ENHRY, CDR2 SYGVKD. Here the CDR3 reads CAISDPPGLAGGGTQYF. In DNA form, the CDR3 reads TGTGCCATCAGTGACCCCCCGGGACTAGCGGGAGGAGGGACCCAGTACTTC.

The chain couples TRBV19 to TRBJ2-7; 7 bases align to TRBD2. The CDR3 consists of 14 residues. J lost 3 bases, V lost 6 bases, and 8 bases had no gene match. Germline V gene data show CDR1 as LNHDA and CDR2 as SQIVND (reference sequence). CDR3 in amino acids: CASSTGGRSYEQYF. CDR3 bases: TGTGCCAGTAGCACGGGAGGCAGAAGCTACGAGCAGTACTTC.

The chain couples TRBV18 to TRBJ2-7; 10 bases agree with TRBD2. The CDR3 is made up of 16 amino acids. CDR1 KGHSH and CDR2 LQKENI come from the germline V gene. V was pared by 1 base and J by 7 bases, with 10 bases of the junction left unmatched. The CDR3 region is CASSPQRLAGVGEQYF. The CDR3 nucleotides read TGTGCCAGCTCACCACAGCGGCTAGCGGGAGTCGGAGAGCAGTACTTC.

The V gene is TRBV30, the J gene TRBJ2-5; D is uncertain. The V end lost 2 bases, the J end lost 1 base, and 8 bases lay between the germline ends. From germline, CDR1 is GTSNPN and CDR2 SVGIG (reference sequence). This CDR3 contains 13 residues. The CDR3 sequence: CAWSKGVQETQYF. The CDR3 nucleotides are TGTGCCTGGAGTAAAGGAGTCCAAGAGACCCAGTACTTC. The full variable domain, rest sourced from reference TRBV30 and TRBJ2-5, is SQTIHQWPATLVQPVGSPLSLECTVEGTSNPNLYWYRQAAGRGLQLLFYSVGIGQISSEVPQNLSASRPQDRQFILSSKKLLLSDSGFYLCAWSKGVQETQYFGPGTRLLVL.

J is TRBJ2-7 and V is TRBV9, with 8 positions matching TRBD2. V shed 0 bases, J shed 7 bases, and the junction held 9 bases outside the gene matches. This CDR3 is built from 15 residues. CDR1 and CDR2 (germline): SGDLS, YYNGEE. The CDR3 spells CASSVGGAGAGEQYF. The CDR3 nucleotides are TGTGCCAGCAGCGTAGGGGGAGCGGGAGCTGGGGAGCAGTACTTC.

The rearrangement joins TRBV2 to TRBJ2-7, with 9 bases aligning to TRBD2. Germline loops: CDR1 SNHLY, CDR2 FYNNEI. Germline trimming cut 8 bases from V and 12 bases from J; bases unmatched to any gene: 11. The CDR3 has 12 residues. The CDR3 DNA is TGTGCCAGCCTACGGGGGAGCGGGAGGATGTACTTC. Translated, it gives CASLRGSGRMYF.

The chain is built from TRBV5-1 and TRBJ2-1; 10 bases agree with TRBD1. V trimming: 4 bases; J trimming: 3 bases; junction bases outside the gene matches: 7. CDR1 SGHRS and CDR2 YFSETQ come from the germline V gene. The CDR3 length is 16 residues. The CDR3 sequence is CASSLETGGFYNEQFF. CDR3 DNA sequence: TGCGCCAGCAGCCTAGAGACAGGGGGCTTCTACAATGAGCAGTTCTTC.

The chain joins TRBV19 to TRBJ2-7; the match to TRBD2 covers 8 bases. The junction had 3 bases not matched to a gene; V was cut back by 5 bases and J by 3 bases. The CDR3 totals 13 residues. CDR1 and CDR2 from the germline V gene are LNHDA and SQIVND (reference sequence). In nucleotides, the CDR3 is TGTGCCAGTAGTCCGGGAGGGGTCTACGAGCAGTACTTC. It codes for CASSPGGVYEQYF.

This clone has only one observation. The V and J genes are TRBV7-6 and TRBJ2-1; 9 nucleotides line up with TRBD2. Trimming removed 5 bases from V and 8 bases from J; junction bases left unmatched: 13. CDR1 is SGHVS and CDR2 is FNYEAQ in the germline V gene. The CDR3 loop spans 16 amino acids. The CDR3 DNA is TGTGCCAGCAGCCAGGGGGTATCGGGACTAGCCGATGAGCAGTTCTTC. This encodes CASSQGVSGLADEQFF.

The V call is TRBV4-1, the J call TRBJ2-1; 8 positions agree with TRBD2. The germline gives CDR1 MGHRA, CDR2 YSYEKL. The CDR3 loop spans 17 amino acids. The V segment lost 5 bases and the J segment 0 bases; nucleotides outside the gene matches: 9. This CDR3 reads CASSKRSSGSSYNEQFF. In DNA, the CDR3 is TGCGCCAGCAGCAAACGATCAAGCGGGAGCTCCTACAATGAGCAGTTCTTC.

This clone was counted once. This sequence joins TRBV7-9 and TRBJ2-5; a possible D gene is TRBD2 (5 bases). V was trimmed by 1 base and J by 5 bases, leaving 8 bases between them. This CDR3 comprises 13 residues. CDR1 is SEHNR, CDR2 FQNEAQ, per germline (reference sequence). The DNA of the CDR3 is TGTGCCAGCAGCTTAGGCCTAGCTGAGACCCAGTACTTC. It encodes CASSLGLAETQYF.

This clone was counted a single time. The V call is TRBV7-2, the J call TRBJ1-5; D may be TRBD1 (5 bases). This CDR3 has 15 amino acids. The V gene's germline CDR1 is SGHTA and CDR2 FQGNSA. V lost 4 bases to trimming and J lost 0 bases, with 10 bases between them. This CDR3 is CASSSAGVSNQPQHF. The CDR3 DNA is TGTGCCAGCAGCTCCGCGGGGGTTAGCAATCAGCCCCAGCATTTT.

The chain uses TRBV7-6 and TRBJ2-5, with 9 bases that match TRBD2. CDR1 is SGHVS and CDR2 is FNYEAQ in the germline V gene. With 1 base clipped from V and 5 bases from J, the junction kept 11 bases outside the gene matches. The CDR3 totals 17 residues. CDR3 region: CASSLEAGGPGRETQYF. The CDR3 coding sequence is TGTGCCAGCAGCTTAGAGGCGGGAGGGCCGGGTCGGGAGACCCAGTACTTC.

The rearrangement joins TRBV5-1 to TRBJ2-7; TRBD2 matches 7 bases. This CDR3 has 14 residues. Germline V gene sequence: CDR1 SGHRS, CDR2 YFSETQ. V lost 1 base to trimming and J lost 5 bases; unmatched junction nucleotides: 6. The CDR3: CASSLTAGANEQYF. The CDR3 DNA follows: TGCGCCAGCAGCTTGACTGCGGGAGCGAACGAGCAGTACTTC.

This clone was seen once. V gene TRBV5-1 combines with J gene TRBJ2-1; the match to TRBD1 covers 8 bases. V was pared by 4 bases and J by 5 bases, with 5 bases of the junction left unmatched. Germline values: CDR1 SGHRS, CDR2 YFSETQ. The CDR3 has 14 residues. The CDR3 DNA reads TGCGCCAGCAGCCTGGGACAGGAACACAATGAGCAGTTCTTC. It specifies CASSLGQEHNEQFF.

The chain recombines TRBV7-3 with TRBJ2-7; TRBD2 agrees at 7 bases. V dropped 1 base and J dropped 5; count of bases not matched to a gene: 2. Germline V gene lookup returns CDR1 SGHTA and CDR2 FQGTGA. This CDR3 spans 13 amino acids. The CDR3 DNA reads as TGTGCCAGCAGCTTAAAGGGAGGGGACGAGCAGTACTTC. Residues: CASSLKGGDEQYF.

The V call is TRBV28, the J call TRBJ2-3; 8 nucleotides agree with TRBD1. Germline CDR1 MDHEN, CDR2 SYDVKM. CDR3 length equals 15 residues. V gave up 3 bases and J gave up 3 bases; unmatched junction bases: 5. The CDR3: CASSFDRGGTDTQYF. Written as DNA, the CDR3 is TGTGCCAGCAGTTTTGACAGGGGTGGGACAGATACGCAGTATTTT.

This sequence joins TRBV30 and TRBJ1-3; no firm D call. The length of the CDR3 is 12 residues. CDR1 is GTSNPN, CDR2 SVGIG, per germline (reference sequence). Between the trimmed V and J ends, which lost 5 bases and 2 bases, there was a span of 7 bases. CDR3 sequence reads: CAWVQAGNTIYF. As DNA, the CDR3 is TGTGCCTGGGTTCAGGCTGGAAACACCATATATTTT.